By sample fraction, the clone carrying this T cell receptor (beta chain) is medium-sized. Most tumor samples had 4 to 6 ug input DNA in two replicates. Method: immunoSEQ multiplex PCR; TCRdb's copy keeps in-frame clones and lacks some. Found here are approximately 15,000 clones, about 44% of them singletons; the top ten hold less than 45%. This entry is derived from a study of neoadjuvant anti-PD-1 for oral cavity cancer. Whole-study context: Patients without progression received a fourth nivolumab dose around day 43, then surgical resection on days 50-56.

As for time point: after neoadjuvant nivolumab, at surgical resection. The V gene lost 0 bases and the J gene lost 8 bases, with 11 bases spanning the gap. The CDR3 covers 13 residues. From germline, CDR1 is SGHDT and CDR2 YYEEEE. This clonotype was sampled from a person aged 35-79 years with oral cavity squamous cell carcinoma. This sequence joins TRBV5-6 and TRBJ1-2, with D possibly TRBD1 on 5 matching bases. The sequences come from tumor tissue, collected after nivolumab (anti-PD-1) treatment. CDR3 sequence: CASSLERAGGYTF. The CDR3 nucleotides read TGTGCCAGCAGCTTGGAGAGGGCAGGGGGCTACACCTTC.